The 25 T cell receptor beta chains in this list originate from one sample, sequenced in a study of cytomegalovirus exposure and HLA in healthy donors. Clones were sequenced by immunoSEQ multiplex PCR, and TCRdb holds only the in-frame ones, with some missing. The table lists about 160,000 clones, about nine tenths of them singletons. Sequencing was done on a sample of PBMCs. The source is a woman aged 18-29 years in good health and CMV-seropositive.

Details on this clone: At one end, the junction sequence differs from germline, possibly due to a read error. This rearrangement joins TRBV28 to TRBJ2-7; D gene unclear. The length of the CDR3 is 12 residues. Germline V gene lookup returns CDR1 MDHEN and CDR2 SYDVKM. CDR3 amino acids: CVSSLRQYEQYF. The CDR3 nucleotides are TGTGTCAGCAGTCTACGACAATACGAGCAGTACTTC.

This clone was seen just once. The chain has TRBV20-1 and TRBJ2-7; D uncertain. V shed 2 bases and J shed 4 bases, with 3 bases lying between them. CDR1 is DFQATT, CDR2 SNEGSKA, per germline (reference sequence). This CDR3 region has 10 residues. As DNA, the CDR3 is TGCAGTGCTAGACTTTACGAGCAGTACTTC. Translating gives CSARLYEQYF.

The chain couples TRBV28 to TRBJ2-1, with D unresolved. CDR1 and CDR2 (germline): MDHEN, SYDVKM. The length of the CDR3 is 10 residues. The ends were cut back, 3 bases at V and 10 bases at J, with 4 bases in the middle. CDR3 region: CASSLREQFF. The CDR3 DNA reads as TGTGCCAGCAGTTTGCGGGAGCAGTTCTTC.

The chain has TRBV7-2 and TRBJ2-7, with 9 bases that match TRBD1. CDR1 is SGHTA, CDR2 FQGNSA, per germline. CDR3 length equals 14 residues. V gave up 5 bases and J gave up 3 bases; unmatched junction bases: 5. The CDR3, as DNA: TGTGCCAGCAGCAATTCGGGACAGGGCTACGAGCAGTACTTC. Amino acid sequence: CASSNSGQGYEQYF.

This clone was picked up one time. The chain couples TRBV2 to TRBJ1-5, with 8 bases fitting TRBD1. Germline values: CDR1 SNHLY, CDR2 FYNNEI. Losses at the gene ends were 5 bases for V and 3 bases for J; bases not matched to a gene: 3. The CDR3 totals 14 residues. The CDR3 sequence is CASSLDRDNQPQHF. The CDR3 region has the DNA TGTGCCAGCAGTCTGGACAGGGACAATCAGCCCCAGCATTTT.

The chain is built from TRBV9 and TRBJ2-7; the match to TRBD1 covers 8 bases. CDR1 SGDLS and CDR2 YYNGEE come from the germline V gene. With 4 bases clipped from V and 2 bases from J, the junction kept 8 bases outside the gene matches. The CDR3 spans 15 residues. The CDR3: CASSSSGTGAYEQYF. The DNA of the CDR3 is TGTGCCAGCAGCTCATCCGGGACAGGCGCCTACGAGCAGTACTTC.

The V call is TRBV5-1, the J call TRBJ1-2, with 7 bases that match TRBD1. Germline V lookup: CDR1 SGHRS, CDR2 YFSETQ. V was clipped by 1 base and J by 8 bases; unmatched bases: 8. The CDR3 contains 14 residues. CDR3 sequence reads: CASSLRQGGEGYTF. CDR3 nucleotide sequence: TGCGCCAGCAGCTTGAGACAGGGTGGTGAGGGCTACACCTTC.

The V call is TRBV23-1, the J call TRBJ1-5, with 11 bases that match TRBD1. TRBV23-1 is labeled an ORF, and its function is uncertain. CDR3 size: 20 residues. J was trimmed by 0 bases and V by 6 bases; bases with no gene match: 16. As DNA, the CDR3 is TGCGCCAGCAGGACTTGGACTCGGGACAGGGGGAACGTTAGCAATCAGCCCCAGCATTTT. Encoded protein: CASRTWTRDRGNVSNQPQHF.

The V gene is TRBV7-6, the J gene TRBJ2-7; TRBD2 might be the D (6 bases). Trimming pared 5 bases from V and 5 bases from J, leaving 10 bases between. This CDR3 region has 12 residues. Germline CDR1 is SGHVS and CDR2 is FNYEAQ. In DNA, the CDR3 is TGTGCCAGCAGCCCCCGGGGGAACGAGCAGTACTTC. Translating gives CASSPRGNEQYF. The full variable domain, completed using reference TRBV7-6 and TRBJ2-7, is GAGVSQSPRYKVTKRGQDVALRCDPISGHVSLYWYRQALGQGPEFLTYFNYEAQQDKSGLPNDRFSAERPEGSISTLTIQRTEQRDSAMYRCASSPRGNEQYFGPGTRLTVT.

The chain has TRBV6-6 and TRBJ2-2, with a weak D call TRBD1 (5 bases). The V end lost 3 bases, the J end lost 6 bases, and 8 bases lay between the germline ends. From germline, CDR1 is MNHNY and CDR2 SVGAGI (reference sequence). CDR3 length equals 13 residues. The CDR3 region is CASSYWGAGELFF. The CDR3 bases are TGTGCCAGCAGTTATTGGGGCGCCGGGGAGCTGTTTTTT.

V usage is TRBV5-1 and J usage is TRBJ1-4; TRBD1 is a possible D gene (5 bases). Germline V gene data show CDR1 as SGHRS and CDR2 as YFSETQ. The CDR3 extends over 15 amino acids. Trimming stripped 7 bases from V and 0 bases from J, with 13 bases between. The CDR3, as DNA: TGCGCCAGCCACCCAGGGATCGCAACTAATGAAAAACTGTTTTTT. Protein product: CASHPGIATNEKLFF.

This chain joins TRBV10-1 and TRBJ2-3, with a possible D match to TRBD2 (6 bases). CDR1 is WNHNN, CDR2 SYGVQD, per germline (reference sequence). The V gene lost 1 base and the J gene lost 0 bases, with 8 bases spanning the gap. This CDR3 has 15 residues. The CDR3 DNA reads TGCGCCAGCAGTGAGTTGGGGGGTAGCACAGATACGCAGTATTTT. Residues: CASSELGGSTDTQYF.

This chain uses TRBV18 with TRBJ1-5; 8 positions agree with TRBD1. V lost 1 base and J lost 4; bases outside the gene matches: 0. This CDR3 has 14 residues. CDR1 is KGHSH and CDR2 is LQKENI in the germline V gene. This chain's CDR3 is CASSPRQGNQPQHF. For the CDR3, the DNA is TGTGCCAGCTCACCACGACAGGGGAATCAGCCCCAGCATTTT.

This chain uses TRBV4-3 with TRBJ1-1; D ambiguous. The CDR3 runs 14 residues. V was cut by 0 bases and J by 1 base, with 6 bases left in between. Germline V gives CDR1 LGHNA, CDR2 YSLEER. This CDR3 is CASSQEARNTEAFF. In DNA form, the CDR3 reads TGCGCCAGCAGCCAAGAGGCCAGGAACACTGAAGCTTTCTTT.

This clone appeared a single time. The chain links TRBV18 to TRBJ2-5, with D uncertain. The CDR3 runs to 12 residues. Looked up from germline, CDR1 is KGHSH and CDR2 is LQKENI. V was trimmed by 3 bases and J by 4 bases, leaving 6 bases between them. CDR3 nucleotides: TGTGCCAGCTCACCCTCCGGAGAGACCCAGTACTTC. It yields the protein CASSPSGETQYF.

The V call is TRBV4-3, the J call TRBJ2-1; no firm D call. V lost 0 bases and J lost 5, with 11 bases in between. Germline V gene data show CDR1 as LGHNA and CDR2 as YSLEER. The CDR3 covers 15 residues. The CDR3 reads CASSQDPSRDNEQFF. DNA of the CDR3: TGCGCCAGCAGCCAAGATCCATCACGGGACAATGAGCAGTTCTTC.

The genes are TRBV19 and TRBJ2-1; maybe TRBD2 (6 bases). This CDR3 has 12 residues. The germline V and J ends were trimmed by 11 bases and 1 base, with 9 bases remaining between them. CDR1 is LNHDA, CDR2 SQIVND, per germline (reference sequence). Here the CDR3 reads CAVSGSYNEQFF. In nucleotides, the CDR3 is TGTGCCGTTAGCGGTTCCTACAATGAGCAGTTCTTC. Based on the CDR3 plus reference TRBV19 and TRBJ2-1, the full variable domain is DGGITQSPKYLFRKEGQNVTLSCEQNLNHDAMYWYRQDPGQGLRLIYYSQIVNDFQKGDIAEGYSVSREKKESFPLTVTSAQKNPTAFYLCAVSGSYNEQFFGPGTRLTVL.

CDR3: CASSQPRTSGMSVQFF. The CDR3 DNA follows: TGCGCCAGCAGCCAACCCCGGACTAGCGGGATGTCCGTGCAGTTCTTC. This sequence joins TRBV4-3 and TRBJ2-1; 12 bases are a match to TRBD2. V lost 2 bases to trimming and J lost 12 bases; unmatched junction nucleotides: 11. This CDR3 has 16 amino acids. The germline CDR1 and CDR2 sequences are LGHNA and YSLEER.

The V call is TRBV2, the J call TRBJ2-1, with 7 bases aligning to TRBD1. The germline gives CDR1 SNHLY, CDR2 FYNNEI. The CDR3 extends over 13 amino acids. V shed 7 bases, J shed 6 bases, and the junction held 6 bases outside the gene matches. CDR3 sequence (DNA): TGTGCCAGCAACCCGACAGGGATCAATGAGCAGTTCTTC. It yields the protein CASNPTGINEQFF.

The J gene is TRBJ1-1, the V gene TRBV27; D gene unclear. Germline V gene sequence: CDR1 MNHEY, CDR2 SMNVEV (reference sequence). Deletions cut 3 bases from V and 1 base from J, with 15 bases between. CDR3 size: 16 residues. The CDR3 nucleotides are TGTGCCAGCAGTTTCGGAACAGTCCGCTCGAACACTGAAGCTTTCTTT. This gives the protein CASSFGTVRSNTEAFF.

The V and J genes are TRBV11-2 and TRBJ2-2; TRBD1 agrees at 8 bases. The V gene end was trimmed by 1 base and the J gene end by 7 bases; junction bases not matched to a gene: 8. CDR1 and CDR2 from the germline V gene are SGHAT and FQNNGV. There are 16 residues in the CDR3. The CDR3 sequence: CASSLVPQGAGGELFF. CDR3 nucleotide sequence: TGTGCCAGCAGCTTAGTCCCCCAGGGGGCGGGCGGGGAGCTGTTTTTT.

This clone was detected many times. This chain connects TRBV6-4 to TRBJ2-2; TRBD2 aligns across 10 bases. The CDR3 sequence is 15 residues long. Germline trimming cut 0 bases from V and 5 bases from J; bases unmatched to any gene: 0. Per the germline V gene, CDR1 is MRHNA and CDR2 is SNTAGT. The CDR3, as DNA: TGTGCCAGCAGTGACTCGACTAGCGGGACCGGGGAGCTGTTTTTT. Its translation is CASSDSTSGTGELFF.

The chain is built from TRBV11-2 and TRBJ2-1; a weak D match, TRBD2 (6 bases). CDR1 SGHAT and CDR2 FQNNGV come from the germline V gene. V shed 1 base and J shed 0 bases, with 7 bases lying between them. This CDR3 is built from 15 residues. CDR3 loop: CASSLGGNSYNEQFF. CDR3 coding DNA: TGTGCCAGCAGCTTAGGCGGGAACTCCTACAATGAGCAGTTCTTC.

This chain joins TRBV14 and TRBJ2-7, with 10 nucleotides matching TRBD2. In germline, CDR1 is SGHDN, CDR2 FVKESK. V lost 4 bases and J lost 5; bases outside the gene matches: 5. The CDR3 extends over 14 amino acids. CDR3 protein: CASSPLAGGDEQYF. CDR3 DNA sequence: TGTGCCAGCAGCCCTTTAGCGGGAGGTGACGAGCAGTACTTC.

This clone was counted a single time. The rearrangement uses TRBV6-1 and TRBJ1-1; 9 bases map to TRBD1. Losses at the gene ends were 5 bases for V and 4 bases for J; bases not matched to a gene: 8. Germline CDR1 and CDR2: MNHNS and SASEGT. The CDR3 loop spans 15 amino acids. The CDR3 region has the DNA TGTGCCAGCAGTCTACCGGGACAGGGTGGCACTGAAGCTTTCTTT. Its translation: CASSLPGQGGTEAFF.